This TCR beta chain was recorded in a study of T cells in Graves' hyperthyroidism and ophthalmopathy. Trimming removed 1 base from V and 0 bases from J; junction bases left unmatched: 0. Germline CDR1 reads MGHRA; CDR2 reads YSYEKL. This CDR3 region has 15 residues. Amplified TCR beta CDR3 regions came from RNA transcripts. During a first-round RT-PCR of the TCR CDR3, the HTBI primer set was used. One entry per CDR3 protein results from TCRdb running MiXCR on the multiplex PCR reads. The table includes fewer than 450,000 distinct CDR3 sequences, approximately 18% detected once. This clonotype came up a few times.

The sequenced sample consisted of blood. This sequence joins TRBV4-1 and TRBJ2-5; 9 bases agree with TRBD2. The source is a woman in her 30s with Graves' hyperthyroidism that later progressed to Graves' ophthalmopathy. Here the CDR3 reads CASSQVAGDQETQYF. Written as DNA, the CDR3 is TGCGCCAGCAGCCAAGTAGCGGGGGACCAAGAGACCCAGTACTTC.